This TCR beta chain was obtained from a study of blood T cell repertoires in COVID-19. Across the study: PBMCs, B-cell-depleted T cells, or T cells provided the cDNA or gDNA that made up the material.

This study enrolled people aged roughly 18 to 100 from 20 to 25 US geographic areas. Cohort placement rested on clinical history that participants reported themselves. Resolution of symptoms, clearance, or two negative PCRs was present in recovered Cohort 3 donors. Germline V gene sequence: CDR1 GTSNPN, CDR2 SVGIG (reference sequence). After removal of 0 bases from V and 4 bases from J, the junction contained 5 bases not matched to a gene. CDR3 length: 15 residues. This clone was counted only a few times. The repertoire was sequenced with immunoSEQ multiplex PCR; TCRdb's copy has only in-frame clones and lacks some. The sample includes 280,000 or so clones, around 85% of them seen just once.

The chain employs TRBV30 and TRBJ2-1; 8 bases map to TRBD2. Sequenced sample: PBMCs or T cells enriched from blood (not recorded which). The sequence derives from a woman aged 45-60 years who had recovered from COVID-19. The CDR3, as DNA: TGTGCCTGGAGTGTACCAGCGGGAGCTTACAATGAGCAGTTCTTC. Amino acid sequence: CAWSVPAGAYNEQFF.